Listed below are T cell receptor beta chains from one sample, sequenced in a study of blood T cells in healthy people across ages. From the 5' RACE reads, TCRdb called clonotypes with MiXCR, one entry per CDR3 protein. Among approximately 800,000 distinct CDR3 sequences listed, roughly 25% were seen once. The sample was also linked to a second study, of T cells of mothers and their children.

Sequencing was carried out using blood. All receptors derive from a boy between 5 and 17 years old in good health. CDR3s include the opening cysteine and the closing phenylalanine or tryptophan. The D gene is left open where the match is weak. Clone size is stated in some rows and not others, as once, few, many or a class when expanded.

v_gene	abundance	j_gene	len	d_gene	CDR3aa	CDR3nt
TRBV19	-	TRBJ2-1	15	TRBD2	CASSMGLVSYNEQFF	TGTGCCAGTAGTATGGGACTAGTATCCTACAATGAGCAGTTCTTC
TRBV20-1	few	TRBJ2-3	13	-	CSARVISGDTQYF	TGCAGTGCTAGGGTGATTTCTGGGGATACGCAGTATTTT
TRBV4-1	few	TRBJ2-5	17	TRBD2	CASSRPKAGGQQETQYF	TGCGCCAGCAGCAGGCCTAAGGCGGGAGGGCAACAAGAGACCCAGTACTTC
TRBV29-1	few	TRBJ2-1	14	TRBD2	CSVTGQRGWSEQFF	TGCAGCGTTACAGGACAGCGGGGGTGGAGTGAGCAGTTCTTC
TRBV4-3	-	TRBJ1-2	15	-	CASSQDDGTSYGYTF	TGCGCCAGCAGCCAAGATGACGGGACTAGCTATGGCTACACCTTC
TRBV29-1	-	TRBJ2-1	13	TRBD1	CSVDRGLVNEQFF	TGCAGCGTAGACAGGGGCCTTGTCAATGAGCAGTTCTTC
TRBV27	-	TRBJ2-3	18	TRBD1	CASSLSIGDRGFSDTQYF	TGTGCCAGCAGTTTATCGATAGGGGACAGGGGGTTCTCGGATACGCAGTATTTT
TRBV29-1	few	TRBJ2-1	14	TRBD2	CSVEGAGGYNEQFF	TGCAGCGTTGAAGGGGCGGGAGGCTACAATGAGCAGTTCTTC
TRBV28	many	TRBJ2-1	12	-	CAIKLGGNEQFF	TGTGCCATCAAGCTTGGGGGCAATGAGCAGTTCTTC
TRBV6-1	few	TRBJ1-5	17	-	CASRGTLQNAGGQPQHF	TGTGCCAGCAGGGGGACCTTGCAGAACGCCGGGGGTCAGCCCCAGCATTTT